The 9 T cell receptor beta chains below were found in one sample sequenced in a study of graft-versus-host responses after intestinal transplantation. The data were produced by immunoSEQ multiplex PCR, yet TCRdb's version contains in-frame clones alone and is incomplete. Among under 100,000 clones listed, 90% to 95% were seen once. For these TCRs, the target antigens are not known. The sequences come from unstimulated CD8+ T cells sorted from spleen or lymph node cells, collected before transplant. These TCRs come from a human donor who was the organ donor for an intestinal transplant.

CDR3 sequence: CASSQSKQGYGYTF. CDR3 nucleotide sequence: TGTGCCAGCAGCCAATCCAAGCAGGGATATGGCTACACCTTC. The chain recombines TRBV16 with TRBJ1-2, with D tentatively TRBD1 (5 bases). Germline V gene data show CDR1 as KGHSY and CDR2 as FQNENV. V lost 0 bases and J 5 bases, leaving 10 bases between the germline ends. The CDR3 is 14 residues long.

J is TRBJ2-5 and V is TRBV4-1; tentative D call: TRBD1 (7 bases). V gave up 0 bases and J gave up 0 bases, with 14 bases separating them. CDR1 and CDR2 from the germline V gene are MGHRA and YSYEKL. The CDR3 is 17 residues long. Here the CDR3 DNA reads TGCGCCAGCAGCCAAGAGTCGGCGGGACAGAACCAAGAGACCCAGTACTTC. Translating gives CASSQESAGQNQETQYF.

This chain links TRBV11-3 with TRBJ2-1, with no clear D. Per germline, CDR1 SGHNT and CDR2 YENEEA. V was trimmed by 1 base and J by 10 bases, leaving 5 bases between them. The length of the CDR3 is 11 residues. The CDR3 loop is CASSLAQEQFF. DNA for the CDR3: TGTGCCAGCAGCTTAGCTCAGGAGCAGTTCTTC.

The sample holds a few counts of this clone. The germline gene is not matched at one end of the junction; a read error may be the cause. This CDR3 is CASSNHLWAEQYF. CDR3 bases: TGTGCTAGCAGCAATCACTTGTGGGCCGAGCAGTACTTC. The chain recombines TRBV7-7 with TRBJ2-7; D not resolved. The CDR3 runs to 13 residues. Germline V gene lookup returns CDR1 SSHAT and CDR2 FNYEAQ (reference sequence).

The CDR3 protein is CASSEDSDEQYF. CDR3 bases: TGTGCCAGCAGCGAGGACAGCGACGAGCAGTACTTC. The chain is built from TRBV5-4 and TRBJ2-7, with D perhaps TRBD1 (6 bases). The CDR3 length is 12 residues. V shed 4 bases and J shed 5 bases, with 10 bases lying between them. The germline V gene has CDR1 SGHNT and CDR2 YYREEE (reference sequence).

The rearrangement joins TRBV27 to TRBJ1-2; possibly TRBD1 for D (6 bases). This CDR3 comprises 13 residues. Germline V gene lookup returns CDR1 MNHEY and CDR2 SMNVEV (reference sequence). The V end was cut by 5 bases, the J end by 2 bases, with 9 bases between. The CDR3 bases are TGTGCCAGCAGTACTACAGGGAACTATGGCTACACCTTC. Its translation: CASSTTGNYGYTF.

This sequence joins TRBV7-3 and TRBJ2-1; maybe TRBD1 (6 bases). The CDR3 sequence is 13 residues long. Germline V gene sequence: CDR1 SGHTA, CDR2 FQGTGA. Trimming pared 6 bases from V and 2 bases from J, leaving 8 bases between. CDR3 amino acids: CASRGAPYNEQFF. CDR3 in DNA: TGTGCCAGCAGGGGGGCCCCCTACAATGAGCAGTTCTTC.

CDR3 in amino acids: CASMKWGKRTGHYEQYF. For the CDR3, the DNA is TGTGCCAGCATGAAGTGGGGGAAAAGGACAGGGCACTACGAGCAGTACTTC. This chain joins TRBV2 and TRBJ2-7, with 8 bases matching TRBD1. Trimming removed 7 bases from V and 3 bases from J; junction bases left unmatched: 17. The CDR3 covers 17 residues. Germline V CDR1 and CDR2: SNHLY, FYNNEI.

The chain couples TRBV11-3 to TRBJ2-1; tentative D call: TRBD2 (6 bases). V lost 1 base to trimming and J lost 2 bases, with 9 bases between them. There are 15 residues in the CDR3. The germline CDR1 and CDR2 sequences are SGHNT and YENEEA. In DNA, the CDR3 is TGTGCCAGCAGCTTAGCCGCTAGCGCCTACAATGAGCAGTTCTTC. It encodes CASSLAASAYNEQFF. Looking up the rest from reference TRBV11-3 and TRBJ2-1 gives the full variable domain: EAGVVQSPRYKIIEKKQPVAFWCNPISGHNTLYWYLQNLGQGPELLIRYENEEAVDDSQLPKDRFSAERLKGVDSTLKIQPAELGDSAVYLCASSLAASAYNEQFFGPGTRLTVL.